Listed here is a single T cell receptor (beta chain). As yet, its antigen is unknown. A read error may explain this, as a much larger clone is one base away. No patient received treatment before thyroid surgery. The entry originates in a study of metastatic and nonmetastatic thyroid tumors. Whole-study context: Blood and tumor or nodule tissue repertoires from malignant and benign thyroid patients were compared.

Authors' methods: Clinicopathological groups supplied CDR3 differences that were used to build a distant-metastasis classifier for papillary thyroid cancer. TCRdb recomputed clones from the PCR reads via MiXCR. The V and J calls and clone size come from TCRdb's table, not from the authors' own analysis. There are 85,000 to 100,000 clones in the sample; approximately 12% occur only once, and 10% to 12% lies in the top ten. General study points: Benign nodules reportedly had significantly lower TCR beta diversity than malignant thyroid tumors in blood and tumor.

The length of the CDR3 is 12 residues. V was pared by 6 bases and J by 2 bases, with 6 bases between. Germline CDR1 reads LGHNT; CDR2 reads FRNRAP. This sequence was found in a female donor with papillary thyroid cancer or a benign thyroid nodule (not recorded which). Some clones in this sample may be carry-over from other donors' samples. V gene TRBV12-5 combines with J gene TRBJ2-3; D is unclear. The sample consisted of blood. The CDR3 loop is CASGQTTDTQYF. CDR3 DNA: TGTGCTAGTGGGCAAACCACAGATACGCAGTATTTT. Using reference TRBV12-5 and TRBJ2-3 for the parts outside the CDR3, the full variable domain is DARVTQTPRHKVTEMGQEVTMRCQPILGHNTVFWYRQTMMQGLELLAYFRNRAPLDDSGMPKDRFSAEMPDATLATLKIQPSEPRDSAVYFCASGQTTDTQYFGPGTRLTVL.